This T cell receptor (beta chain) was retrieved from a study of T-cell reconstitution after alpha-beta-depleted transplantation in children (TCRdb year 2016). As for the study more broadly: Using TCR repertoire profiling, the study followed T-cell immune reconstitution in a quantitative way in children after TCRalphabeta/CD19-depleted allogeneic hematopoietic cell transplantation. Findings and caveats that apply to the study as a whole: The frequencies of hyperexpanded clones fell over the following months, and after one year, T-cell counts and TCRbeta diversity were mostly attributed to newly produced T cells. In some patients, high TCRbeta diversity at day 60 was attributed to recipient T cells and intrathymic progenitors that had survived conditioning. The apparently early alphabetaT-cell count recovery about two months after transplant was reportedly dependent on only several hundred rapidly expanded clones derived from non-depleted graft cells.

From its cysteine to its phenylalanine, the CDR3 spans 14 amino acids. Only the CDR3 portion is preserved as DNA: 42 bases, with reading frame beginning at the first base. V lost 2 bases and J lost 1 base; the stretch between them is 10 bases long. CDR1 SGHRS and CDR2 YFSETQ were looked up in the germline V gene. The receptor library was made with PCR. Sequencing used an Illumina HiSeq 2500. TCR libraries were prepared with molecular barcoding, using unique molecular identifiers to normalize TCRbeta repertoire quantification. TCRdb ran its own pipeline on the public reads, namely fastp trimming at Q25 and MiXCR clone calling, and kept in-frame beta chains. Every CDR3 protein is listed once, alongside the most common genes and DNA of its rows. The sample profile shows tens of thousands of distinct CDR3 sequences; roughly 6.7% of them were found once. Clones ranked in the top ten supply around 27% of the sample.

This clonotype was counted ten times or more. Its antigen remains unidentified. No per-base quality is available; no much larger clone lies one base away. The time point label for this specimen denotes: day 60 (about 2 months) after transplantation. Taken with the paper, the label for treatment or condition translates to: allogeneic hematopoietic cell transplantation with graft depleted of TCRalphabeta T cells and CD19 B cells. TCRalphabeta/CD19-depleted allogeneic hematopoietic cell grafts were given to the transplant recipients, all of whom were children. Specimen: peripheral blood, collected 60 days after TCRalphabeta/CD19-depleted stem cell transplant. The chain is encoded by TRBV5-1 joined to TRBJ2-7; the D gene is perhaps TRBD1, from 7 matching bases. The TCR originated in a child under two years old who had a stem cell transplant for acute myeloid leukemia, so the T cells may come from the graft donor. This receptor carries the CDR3 CASSFQGGSYEQYF. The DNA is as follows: TGCGCCAGCAGCTTCCAGGGGGGATCCTACGAGCAGTACTTC. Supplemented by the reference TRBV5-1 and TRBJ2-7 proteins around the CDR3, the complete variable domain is KAGVTQTPRYLIKTRGQQVTLSCSPISGHRSVSWYQQTPGQGLQFLFEYFSETQRNKGNFPGRFSGRQFSNSRSEMNVSTLELGDSALYLCASSFQGGSYEQYFGPGTRLTVT.